The 13 T cell receptor beta chains given below trace back to one sample, sequenced in a study of T cell responses to AZD1222 COVID-19 vaccine. This table comes from immunoSEQ multiplex PCR, and its TCRdb copy is limited to in-frame clones, with some not included. There are about 120,000 clones in the sample; roughly 88% occur only once, and approximately 8.8% lies in the top ten. Material: peripheral blood, obtained on day 0 of AZD1222 vaccination. These receptor sequences come from an adult in good health.

The chain is built from TRBV6-4 and TRBJ2-3, with 10 bases matching TRBD1. V was clipped by 6 bases and J by 4 bases; unmatched bases: 4. Germline-derived CDR1 and CDR2 are MRHNA and SNTAGT. This CDR3 has 14 amino acids. The CDR3 loop is CASSGQGGSDTQYF. The CDR3 DNA follows: TGTGCCAGCAGCGGACAGGGGGGATCAGATACGCAGTATTTT.

The genes are TRBV3-1 (or the pseudogene TRBV3-2) and TRBJ2-2; TRBD1 matches at 9 bases. Germline CDR1 reads LGHDT; CDR2 reads YNNKEL (reference sequence). V lost 4 bases to trimming and J lost 4 bases; unmatched junction nucleotides: 4. The CDR3 has 15 amino acids. CDR3 region: CASSPGQGFTGELFF. The DNA for the CDR3 is TGTGCCAGCAGCCCGGGACAGGGCTTCACCGGGGAGCTGTTTTTT.

The genes are TRBV7-2 and TRBJ1-2; tentative D call: TRBD1 (5 bases). The CDR3 is 15 residues long. From germline, CDR1 is SGHTA and CDR2 FQGNSA. Deletions cut 5 bases from V and 6 bases from J, with 19 bases between. The DNA of the CDR3 is TGTGCCAGCAGCCCCTACATTAGAGGGGAAGATGGCTACACCTTC. Protein product: CASSPYIRGEDGYTF.

The chain joins TRBV5-6 to TRBJ1-6, with 7 positions matching TRBD1. Germline-derived CDR1 and CDR2 are SGHDT and YYEEEE. With 3 bases clipped from V and 4 bases from J, the junction kept 1 base outside the gene matches. CDR3 size: 14 residues. The CDR3 sequence: CASSWGQYNSPLHF. Written as DNA, the CDR3 is TGTGCCAGCAGCTGGGGACAGTATAATTCACCCCTCCACTTT.

The rearrangement joins TRBV27 to TRBJ2-1; D is perhaps TRBD2 (6 bases). Between the trimmed V and J ends, which lost 2 bases and 3 bases, there was a span of 8 bases. The CDR3 consists of 14 residues. CDR1 and CDR2 from the germline V gene are MNHEY and SMNVEV (reference sequence). The CDR3 DNA reads as TGTGCCAGCAGTTTAGGAGGGTACTACAATGAGCAGTTCTTC. This sequence encodes CASSLGGYYNEQFF.

This chain links TRBV5-4 with TRBJ2-2; 10 bases are a match to TRBD2. CDR3 length: 19 residues. Germline CDR1 reads SGHNT; CDR2 reads YYREEE (reference sequence). The V and J ends lost 0 bases and 0 bases, in that order; junction bases with no gene match: 8. The CDR3 loop reads CASSLGLAGGKTNTGELFF. The CDR3 DNA follows: TGTGCCAGCAGCTTGGGGTTAGCGGGAGGAAAAACGAACACCGGGGAGCTGTTTTTT.

The chain links TRBV12-5 to TRBJ1-5; TRBD1 matches 7 bases. CDR3 length: 17 residues. The V and J ends lost 8 bases and 0 bases, in that order; junction bases with no gene match: 13. Germline assignment: CDR1 LGHNT and CDR2 FRNRAP. The CDR3 DNA follows: TGTGCTAGTTGGGACAGAGATCTAGTTCTTAGCAATCAGCCCCAGCATTTT. This translates into CASWDRDLVLSNQPQHF.

This rearrangement joins TRBV16 to TRBJ1-2; D not certain. The length of the CDR3 is 12 residues. The germline V gene has CDR1 KGHSY and CDR2 FQNENV. Trimming took 4 bases from V and 0 from J, leaving 3 bases between them. The CDR3 nucleotides read TGTGCCAGCAGCCGAGCTAACTATGGCTACACCTTC. It encodes CASSRANYGYTF.

The CDR3 DNA follows: TGTGCCTGGGAGGGGGTTCACAATGAGCAGTTCTTC. Amino acids: CAWEGVHNEQFF. The V call is TRBV30, the J call TRBJ2-1; a possible D gene is TRBD1 (6 bases). Looked up from germline, CDR1 is GTSNPN and CDR2 is SVGIG (reference sequence). V dropped 5 bases and J dropped 5 bases, with 10 bases sitting between them. There are 12 residues in the CDR3.

This chain joins TRBV2 and TRBJ1-5; TRBD1 is a possible D gene (6 bases). V lost 5 bases and J 0 bases, leaving 11 bases between the germline ends. The CDR3 spans 15 residues. Germline V gene lookup returns CDR1 SNHLY and CDR2 FYNNEI. In nucleotides, the CDR3 is TGTGCCAGCAGTCCCAGGGGTAATAGCAATCAGCCCCAGCATTTT. This encodes CASSPRGNSNQPQHF.

The chain uses TRBV4-2 and TRBJ2-2; 13 bases align to TRBD2. CDR1 is LGHNA and CDR2 is YNFKEQ in the germline V gene. The CDR3 sequence is 18 residues long. V gave up 0 bases and J gave up 3 bases; unmatched junction bases: 4. In DNA form, the CDR3 reads TGTGCCAGCAGCCAAGATGGGACTAGCGGGGCCTACACCGGGGAGCTGTTTTTT. Protein: CASSQDGTSGAYTGELFF.

The chain carries TRBV5-1 and TRBJ1-2, with D possibly matching TRBD1 (5 bases). Per the germline V gene, CDR1 is SGHRS and CDR2 is YFSETQ. Trimming shortened V by 4 bases and J by 6 bases, and 16 bases separated the two germline ends. The CDR3 is made up of 14 amino acids. The CDR3 DNA follows: TGCGCCAGCAGCCGAGAGGACATCTGGGATGGCTACACCTTC. The encoded protein is CASSREDIWDGYTF.

V and J are TRBV1 and TRBJ1-3. TRBV1 is a documented pseudogene. The CDR3 runs 16 residues. The DNA of the CDR3 is TGCACCAGCAGCCAAGATATAGCGGTCTCTGGAAACACCATATATTTT. As protein: CTSSQDIAVSGNTIYF.